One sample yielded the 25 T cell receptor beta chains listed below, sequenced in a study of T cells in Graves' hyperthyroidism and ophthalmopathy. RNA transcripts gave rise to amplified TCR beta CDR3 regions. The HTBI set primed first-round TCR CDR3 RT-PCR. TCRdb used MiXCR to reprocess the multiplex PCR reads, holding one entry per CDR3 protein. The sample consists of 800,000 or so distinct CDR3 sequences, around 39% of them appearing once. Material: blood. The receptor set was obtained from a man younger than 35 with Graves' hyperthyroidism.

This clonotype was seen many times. The CDR3 DNA is TGCAGCGTTGGGGGGACTAGCAGTGAGACCCAGTACTTC. The encoded protein is CSVGGTSSETQYF. V usage is TRBV29-1 and J usage is TRBJ2-5, with 9 positions matching TRBD2. Germline assignment: CDR1 SQVTM and CDR2 ANQGSEA. CDR3 length equals 13 residues. Germline trimming cut 4 bases from V and 5 bases from J; bases unmatched to any gene: 5.

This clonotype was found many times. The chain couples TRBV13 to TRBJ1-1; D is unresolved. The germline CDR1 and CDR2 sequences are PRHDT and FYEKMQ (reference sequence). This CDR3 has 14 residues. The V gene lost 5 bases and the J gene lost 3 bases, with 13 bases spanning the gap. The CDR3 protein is CASSRTVTDTEAFF. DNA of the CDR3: TGTGCCAGCAGCCGCACAGTTACGGACACTGAAGCTTTCTTT.

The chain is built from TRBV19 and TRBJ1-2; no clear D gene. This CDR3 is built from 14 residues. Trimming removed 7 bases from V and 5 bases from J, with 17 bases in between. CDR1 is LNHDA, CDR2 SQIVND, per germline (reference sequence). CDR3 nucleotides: TGTGCCAGTACTCTACCGGACGGAAAATATGGCTACACCTTC. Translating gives CASTLPDGKYGYTF. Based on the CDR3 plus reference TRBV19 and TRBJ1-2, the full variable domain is DGGITQSPKYLFRKEGQNVTLSCEQNLNHDAMYWYRQDPGQGLRLIYYSQIVNDFQKGDIAEGYSVSREKKESFPLTVTSAQKNPTAFYLCASTLPDGKYGYTFGSGTRLTVV.

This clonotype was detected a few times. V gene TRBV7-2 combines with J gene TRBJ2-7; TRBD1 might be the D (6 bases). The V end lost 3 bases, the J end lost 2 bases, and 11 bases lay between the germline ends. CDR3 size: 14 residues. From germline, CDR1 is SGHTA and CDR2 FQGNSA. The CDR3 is CASSFDRFTYEQYF. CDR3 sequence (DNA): TGTGCCAGCAGCTTTGACAGGTTTACCTACGAGCAGTACTTC. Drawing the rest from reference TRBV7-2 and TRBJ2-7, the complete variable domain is GAGVSQSPSNKVTEKGKDVELRCDPISGHTALYWYRQSLGQGLEFLIYFQGNSAPDKSGLPSDRFSAERTGGSVSTLTIQRTQQEDSAVYLCASSFDRFTYEQYFGPGTRLTVT.

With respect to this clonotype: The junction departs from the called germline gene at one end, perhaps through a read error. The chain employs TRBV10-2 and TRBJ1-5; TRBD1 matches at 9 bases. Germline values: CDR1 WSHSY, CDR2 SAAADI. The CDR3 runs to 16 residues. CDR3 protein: CASSLGQGSQAQPQHF. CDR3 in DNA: TGTGCCAGCAGCCTTGGACAGGGGAGTCAGGCGCAGCCCCAGCATTTT.

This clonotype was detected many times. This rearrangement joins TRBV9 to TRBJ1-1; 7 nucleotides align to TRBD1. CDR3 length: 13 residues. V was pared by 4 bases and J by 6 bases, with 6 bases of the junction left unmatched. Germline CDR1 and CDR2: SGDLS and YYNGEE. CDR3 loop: CASSFSGTAEAFF. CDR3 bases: TGTGCCAGCAGCTTTTCCGGGACAGCTGAAGCTTTCTTT.

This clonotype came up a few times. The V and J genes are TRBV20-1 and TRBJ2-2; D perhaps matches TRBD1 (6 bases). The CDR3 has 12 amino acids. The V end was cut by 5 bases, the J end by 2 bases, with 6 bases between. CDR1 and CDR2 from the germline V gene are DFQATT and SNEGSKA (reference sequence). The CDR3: CSAGGNTGELFF. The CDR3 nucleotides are TGCAGTGCTGGGGGCAACACCGGGGAGCTGTTTTTT.

The CDR3 is CASRTGNTIYF. The CDR3 region has the DNA TGTGCCAGCAGGACAGGGAACACCATATATTTT. J is TRBJ1-3 and V is TRBV2; 7 positions match TRBD1. V lost 6 bases and J lost 7; bases outside the gene matches: 0. Germline V gene sequence: CDR1 SNHLY, CDR2 FYNNEI. This CDR3 is 11 amino acids long.

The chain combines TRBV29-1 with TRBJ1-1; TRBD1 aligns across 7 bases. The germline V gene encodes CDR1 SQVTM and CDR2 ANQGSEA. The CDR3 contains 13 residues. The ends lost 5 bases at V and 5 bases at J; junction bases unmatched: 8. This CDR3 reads CSVWGRGTTEAFF. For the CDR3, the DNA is TGCAGCGTTTGGGGCAGGGGGACTACTGAAGCTTTCTTT.

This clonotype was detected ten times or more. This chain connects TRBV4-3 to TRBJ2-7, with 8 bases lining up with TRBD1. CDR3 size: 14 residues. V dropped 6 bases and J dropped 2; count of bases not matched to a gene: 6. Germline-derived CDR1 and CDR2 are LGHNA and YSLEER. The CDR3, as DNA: TGCGCCAGCAGTCGCGGACAGGGACCCTACGAGCAGTACTTC. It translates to CASSRGQGPYEQYF.

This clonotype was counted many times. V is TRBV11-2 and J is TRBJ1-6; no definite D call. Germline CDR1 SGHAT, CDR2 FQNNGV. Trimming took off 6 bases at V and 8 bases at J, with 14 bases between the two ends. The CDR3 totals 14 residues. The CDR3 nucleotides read TGTGCCAGCAGTGTAGCGGGGTTGGATTCACCCCTCCACTTT. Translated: CASSVAGLDSPLHF.

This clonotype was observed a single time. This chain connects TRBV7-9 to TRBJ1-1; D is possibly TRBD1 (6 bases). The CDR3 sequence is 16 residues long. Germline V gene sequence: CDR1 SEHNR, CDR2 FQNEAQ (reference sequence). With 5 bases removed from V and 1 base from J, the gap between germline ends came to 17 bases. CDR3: CASSALGGSPNTEAFF. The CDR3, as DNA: TGTGCCAGCAGCGCCTTAGGGGGTAGCCCGAACACTGAAGCTTTCTTT.

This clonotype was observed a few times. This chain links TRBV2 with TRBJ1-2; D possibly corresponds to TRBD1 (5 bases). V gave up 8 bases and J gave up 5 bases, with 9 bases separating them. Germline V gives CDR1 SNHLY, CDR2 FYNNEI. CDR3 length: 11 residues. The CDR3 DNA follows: TGTGCCAGCGGGGCCGGGTATGGCTACACCTTC. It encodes CASGAGYGYTF.

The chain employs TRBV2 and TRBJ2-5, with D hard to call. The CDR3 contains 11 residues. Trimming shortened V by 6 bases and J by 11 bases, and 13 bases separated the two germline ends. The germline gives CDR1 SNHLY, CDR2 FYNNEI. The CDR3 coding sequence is TGTGCCAGCAGGGACCAAGAGAGTCAGTACTTC. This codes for CASRDQESQYF.

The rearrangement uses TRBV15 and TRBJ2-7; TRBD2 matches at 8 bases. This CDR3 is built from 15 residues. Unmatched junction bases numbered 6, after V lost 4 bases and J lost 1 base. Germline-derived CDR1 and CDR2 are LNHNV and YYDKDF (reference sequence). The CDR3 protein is CATSIPSGRSYEQYF. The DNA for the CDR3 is TGTGCCACCAGCATCCCCAGCGGGAGATCCTACGAGCAGTACTTC.

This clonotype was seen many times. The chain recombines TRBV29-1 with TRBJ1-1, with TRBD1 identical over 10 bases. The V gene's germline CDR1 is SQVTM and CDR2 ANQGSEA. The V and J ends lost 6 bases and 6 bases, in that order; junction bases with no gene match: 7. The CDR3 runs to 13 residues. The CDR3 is CSVKGQGIPEAFF. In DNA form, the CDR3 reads TGCAGCGTGAAGGGACAGGGGATCCCTGAAGCTTTCTTT. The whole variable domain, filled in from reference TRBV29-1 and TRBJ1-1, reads SAVISQKPSRDICQRGTSLTIQCQVDSQVTMMFWYRQQPGQSLTLIATANQGSEATYESGFVIDKFPISRPNLTFSTLTVSNMSPEDSSIYLCSVKGQGIPEAFFGQGTRLTVV.

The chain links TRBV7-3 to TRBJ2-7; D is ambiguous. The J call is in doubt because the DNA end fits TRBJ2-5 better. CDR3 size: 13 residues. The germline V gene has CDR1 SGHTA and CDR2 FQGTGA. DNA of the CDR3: TGTGCCAGCAGCTCAACGAGCGCTGAGACCCAGTACTTC. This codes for CASSSTSAETQYF.

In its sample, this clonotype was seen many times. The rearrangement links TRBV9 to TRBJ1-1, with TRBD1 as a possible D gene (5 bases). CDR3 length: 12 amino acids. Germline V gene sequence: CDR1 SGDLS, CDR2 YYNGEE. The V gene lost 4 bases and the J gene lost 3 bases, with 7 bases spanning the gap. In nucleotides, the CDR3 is TGTGCCAGCAGCCCGACAGACACTGAAGCTTTCTTT. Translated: CASSPTDTEAFF.

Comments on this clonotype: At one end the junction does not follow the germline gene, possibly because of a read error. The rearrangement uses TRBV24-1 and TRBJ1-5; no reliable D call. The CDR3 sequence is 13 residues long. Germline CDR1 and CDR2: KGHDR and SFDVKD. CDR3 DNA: TGTGCCAGCAGTTTGTCGATAAGTCAGCCCCAGCATTTT. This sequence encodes CASSLSISQPQHF.

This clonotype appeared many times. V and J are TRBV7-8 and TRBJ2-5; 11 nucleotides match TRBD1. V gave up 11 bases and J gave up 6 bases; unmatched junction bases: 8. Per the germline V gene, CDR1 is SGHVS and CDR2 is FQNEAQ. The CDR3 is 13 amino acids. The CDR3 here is CAGGGTGGQTQYF. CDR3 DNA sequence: TGTGCCGGCGGGGGGACAGGGGGACAGACCCAGTACTTC.

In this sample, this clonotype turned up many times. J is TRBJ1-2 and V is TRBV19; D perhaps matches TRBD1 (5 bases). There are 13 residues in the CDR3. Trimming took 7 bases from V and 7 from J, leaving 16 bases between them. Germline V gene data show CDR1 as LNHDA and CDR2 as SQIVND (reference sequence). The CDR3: CASKAGRLGGYTF. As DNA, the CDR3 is TGTGCCAGTAAGGCGGGGCGACTGGGTGGCTACACCTTC.

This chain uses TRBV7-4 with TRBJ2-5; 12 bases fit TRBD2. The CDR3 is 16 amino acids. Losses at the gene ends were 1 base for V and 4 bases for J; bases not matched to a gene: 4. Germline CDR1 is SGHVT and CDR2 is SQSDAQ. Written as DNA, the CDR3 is TGTGCCAGCAGCTTAGAGCCGGGACTAGCGGGAGAGACCCAGTACTTC. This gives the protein CASSLEPGLAGETQYF.

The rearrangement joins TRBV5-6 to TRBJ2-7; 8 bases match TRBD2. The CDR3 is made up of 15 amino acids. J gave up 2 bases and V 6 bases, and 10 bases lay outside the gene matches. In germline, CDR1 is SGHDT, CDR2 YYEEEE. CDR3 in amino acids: CASTITSGRAYEQYF. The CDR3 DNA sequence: TGTGCCAGCACTATAACTAGCGGCAGGGCCTACGAGCAGTACTTC.

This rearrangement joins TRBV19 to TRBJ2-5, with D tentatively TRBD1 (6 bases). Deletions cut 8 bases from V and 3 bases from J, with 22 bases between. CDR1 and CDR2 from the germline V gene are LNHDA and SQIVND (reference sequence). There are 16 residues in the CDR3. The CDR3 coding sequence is TGTGCCAGTCGAAGGATCGGGCAGGGGAAGGAAGAGACCCAGTACTTC. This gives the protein CASRRIGQGKEETQYF.

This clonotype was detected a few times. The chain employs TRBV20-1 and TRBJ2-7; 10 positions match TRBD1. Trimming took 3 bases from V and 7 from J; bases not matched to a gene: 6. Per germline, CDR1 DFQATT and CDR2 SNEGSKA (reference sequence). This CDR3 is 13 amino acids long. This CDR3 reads CSASGTGEREQYF. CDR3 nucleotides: TGCAGTGCTAGCGGGACAGGGGAAAGGGAGCAGTACTTC.